Shown below are 25 T cell receptor beta chains from a single sample sequenced in a study of blood T cell repertoires in COVID-19. Clones were sequenced by immunoSEQ multiplex PCR, and TCRdb holds only the in-frame ones, with some missing. The table lists 240,000 or so clones, about four fifths of them singletons. The material sequenced was peripheral blood. The origin of the receptors is a woman aged 80 or over with acute or convalescent COVID-19.

J is TRBJ2-7 and V is TRBV19; 9 nucleotides match TRBD1. The CDR3 covers 14 residues. CDR1 and CDR2 from the germline V gene are LNHDA and SQIVND (reference sequence). After removal of 8 bases from V and 3 bases from J, the junction contained 8 bases not matched to a gene. In nucleotides, the CDR3 is TGTGCCAGTCGGGGCCGGGACAGGGACTACGAGCAGTACTTC. This gives the protein CASRGRDRDYEQYF.

This clone was observed a few times. This sequence joins TRBV18 and TRBJ2-7, with 11 bases that match TRBD2. V lost 6 bases to trimming and J lost 0 bases; unmatched junction nucleotides: 13. Germline V CDR1 and CDR2: KGHSH, LQKENI. This CDR3 spans 18 amino acids. The CDR3 protein is CASSPGSSGGPGSYEQYF. The CDR3 bases are TGTGCCAGCTCGCCCGGATCTAGCGGGGGGCCGGGCTCCTACGAGCAGTACTTC.

V gene TRBV5-4 combines with J gene TRBJ2-2; 8 nucleotides line up with TRBD2. CDR3 size: 17 residues. Germline V gene lookup returns CDR1 SGHNT and CDR2 YYREEE (reference sequence). V gave up 3 bases and J gave up 1 base; unmatched junction bases: 8. For the CDR3, the DNA is TGTGCCAGCAGCTCCCCTTGGGCGGGGGGGAACACCGGGGAGCTGTTTTTT. Its protein is CASSSPWAGGNTGELFF. The full variable domain, completed using reference TRBV5-4 and TRBJ2-2, is ETGVTQSPTHLIKTRGQQVTLRCSSQSGHNTVSWYQQALGQGPQFIFQYYREEENGRGNFPPRFSGLQFPNYSSELNVNALELDDSALYLCASSSPWAGGNTGELFFGEGSRLTVL.

V usage is TRBV30 and J usage is TRBJ2-1; 8 bases line up with TRBD1. After removal of 3 bases from V and 10 bases from J, the junction contained 17 bases not matched to a gene. The CDR3 runs 16 residues. In germline, CDR1 is GTSNPN, CDR2 SVGIG (reference sequence). The CDR3 loop is CAWSPAQGARTREQFF. As DNA, the CDR3 is TGTGCCTGGAGCCCCGCGCAGGGGGCCCGAACACGAGAGCAGTTCTTC.

The gene calls are TRBV3-1 (or the pseudogene TRBV3-2) and TRBJ2-5, with 8 nucleotides matching TRBD2. CDR3 length: 13 amino acids. Looked up from germline, CDR1 is LGHDT and CDR2 is YNNKEL (reference sequence). J was trimmed by 4 bases and V by 8 bases; bases with no gene match: 6. CDR3: CASSGGRRETQYF. Here the CDR3 DNA reads TGTGCCAGCTCGGGGGGGCGGAGAGAGACCCAGTACTTC.

This clone is a singleton in its sample. The chain has TRBV3-1 (or the pseudogene TRBV3-2) and TRBJ1-5, with TRBD1 identical over 8 bases. The CDR3 has 16 amino acids. Germline V gene data show CDR1 as LGHDT and CDR2 as YNNKEL (reference sequence). Trimming removed 2 bases from V and 2 bases from J; junction bases left unmatched: 5. The CDR3 here is CASSQSGTGGNQPQHF. CDR3 DNA sequence: TGTGCCAGCAGCCAATCCGGGACAGGAGGCAATCAGCCCCAGCATTTT.

The chain carries TRBV6-2 or TRBV6-3 and TRBJ2-7, with a possible D match to TRBD1 (6 bases). Germline values: CDR1 MNHEY, CDR2 SVGEGT. Between the trimmed V and J ends, which lost 5 bases and 4 bases, there was a span of 18 bases. The CDR3 totals 15 residues. CDR3 region: CASSAWTAQGYEQYF. CDR3 bases: TGTGCCAGCAGTGCCTGGACAGCCCAAGGATACGAGCAGTACTTC.

The CDR3 DNA sequence: TGTGCCAGCAGCTTAACTGAGGCCCCCTACGAGCAGTACTTC. Encoded protein: CASSLTEAPYEQYF. J is TRBJ2-7 and V is TRBV5-4; D unresolved. V gave up 2 bases and J gave up 2 bases, with 11 bases separating them. Germline CDR1 is SGHNT and CDR2 is YYREEE (reference sequence). The CDR3 sequence is 14 residues long.

The genes are TRBV29-1 and TRBJ1-4, with TRBD1 identical over 8 bases. In germline, CDR1 is SQVTM, CDR2 ANQGSEA. With 5 bases clipped from V and 8 bases from J, the junction kept 10 bases outside the gene matches. CDR3 length: 14 residues. The chain's CDR3 is CSVLSGTGIEKLFF. The CDR3 DNA sequence: TGCAGCGTTCTTTCCGGGACAGGAATCGAAAAACTGTTTTTT. Supplemented by reference TRBV29-1 and TRBJ1-4, the full variable domain reads SAVISQKPSRDICQRGTSLTIQCQVDSQVTMMFWYRQQPGQSLTLIATANQGSEATYESGFVIDKFPISRPNLTFSTLTVSNMSPEDSSIYLCSVLSGTGIEKLFFGSGTQLSVL.

The V call is TRBV5-1, the J call TRBJ2-2; 9 positions agree with TRBD1. The CDR3 length is 17 residues. Losses at the gene ends were 4 bases for V and 0 bases for J; bases not matched to a gene: 7. Germline lookup yields CDR1 SGHRS and CDR2 YFSETQ. The CDR3 nucleotides are TGCGCCAGCAGCCTGACAGGGGGGTGGTCGAACACCGGGGAGCTGTTTTTT. It specifies CASSLTGGWSNTGELFF.

The gene calls are TRBV6-5 and TRBJ2-1; D might be TRBD2 (6 bases). V was shortened by 5 bases and J by 5 bases, with 16 bases between the two germline ends. Germline V gene sequence: CDR1 MNHEY, CDR2 SVGAGI. The CDR3 loop spans 15 amino acids. The CDR3: CASSKPGLTNNEQFF. The DNA of the CDR3 is TGTGCCAGCAGTAAACCGGGACTTACTAACAATGAGCAGTTCTTC.

The table lists this clone with a count of one. The rearrangement uses TRBV19 and TRBJ2-3; maybe TRBD2 (6 bases). V shed 5 bases and J shed 2 bases, with 14 bases lying between them. The CDR3 is 15 amino acids. Germline CDR1 is LNHDA and CDR2 is SQIVND (reference sequence). CDR3 amino acids: CASSARERSTDTQYF. In DNA, the CDR3 is TGTGCCAGTAGTGCCCGGGAGCGATCCACAGATACGCAGTATTTT.

The chain links TRBV20-1 to TRBJ1-4; 7 positions agree with TRBD1. Germline CDR1 reads DFQATT; CDR2 reads SNEGSKA (reference sequence). The CDR3 runs to 13 residues. The trim removed 4 bases at V and 8 bases at J, leaving 7 bases unmatched. CDR3 sequence (DNA): TGCAGTGCTAATGAGGGGGCCAGGGAAAAACTGTTTTTT. This translates into CSANEGAREKLFF.

The sample holds one count of this clone. The genes are TRBV28 and TRBJ1-4, with D tentatively TRBD1 (5 bases). V lost 7 bases and J 8 bases, leaving 14 bases between the germline ends. Germline V gene lookup returns CDR1 MDHEN and CDR2 SYDVKM. The CDR3 length is 13 residues. CDR3 region: CASKGQGGEKLFF. The CDR3 DNA reads TGTGCCAGCAAGGGGCAGGGAGGGGAAAAACTGTTTTTT.

This chain uses TRBV19 with TRBJ1-5; D not certain. The CDR3 is 14 amino acids. CDR1 is LNHDA and CDR2 is SQIVND in the germline V gene (reference sequence). Trimming cost V 7 bases and J 3 bases, with 13 bases left between them. In DNA, the CDR3 is TGTGCCAGTAACGCAGGAGGAAACAATCAGCCCCAGCATTTT. This encodes CASNAGGNNQPQHF.

The chain links TRBV2 to TRBJ2-5, with D perhaps TRBD1 (6 bases). Germline CDR1 and CDR2: SNHLY and FYNNEI. The length of the CDR3 is 12 residues. Trimming cost V 6 bases and J 5 bases, with 10 bases left between them. The CDR3 sequence: CASSLRGETQYF. CDR3 sequence (DNA): TGTGCCAGCAGCTTAAGGGGGGAGACCCAGTACTTC.

V and J are TRBV30 and TRBJ1-4, with 8 bases identical to TRBD1. Germline values: CDR1 GTSNPN, CDR2 SVGIG (reference sequence). V shed 5 bases, J shed 8 bases, and the junction held 7 bases outside the gene matches. The CDR3 length is 13 residues. CDR3 in amino acids: CAWGAGGKEKLFF. The CDR3 DNA reads TGTGCCTGGGGAGCAGGGGGCAAAGAAAAACTGTTTTTT.

The rearrangement uses TRBV30 and TRBJ2-7; D possibly corresponds to TRBD1 (7 bases). Germline values: CDR1 GTSNPN, CDR2 SVGIG (reference sequence). V lost 3 bases to trimming and J lost 0 bases, with 15 bases between them. This CDR3 region has 15 residues. CDR3 nucleotides: TGTGCCTGGAGGGCCCGACAGGGACTCTCCTACGAGCAGTACTTC. Its protein product is CAWRARQGLSYEQYF.

This rearrangement joins TRBV5-1 to TRBJ1-4; TRBD1 might be the D (5 bases). The CDR3 has 15 amino acids. V lost 4 bases, J lost 7 bases, and 17 bases lay in between. Germline V gene lookup returns CDR1 SGHRS and CDR2 YFSETQ. CDR3 coding DNA: TGCGCCAGCAGCCCCCTGGGGGGGACTTCTGAAAAACTGTTTTTT. The encoded protein is CASSPLGGTSEKLFF.

The sample holds a few counts of this clone. The rearrangement uses TRBV12-3 or TRBV12-4 and TRBJ2-7; 7 positions agree with TRBD1. This CDR3 comprises 13 residues. The J segment lost 0 bases and the V segment lost 6 bases, leaving 2 bases of the junction unmatched. The CDR3 is CASSRDSSYEQYF. CDR3 DNA: TGTGCCAGCAGCCGGGACAGCTCCTACGAGCAGTACTTC.

The chain couples TRBV4-1 to TRBJ2-3, with 10 positions matching TRBD2. V trimming: 2 bases; J trimming: 4 bases; junction bases outside the gene matches: 6. This CDR3 region has 16 residues. In germline, CDR1 is MGHRA, CDR2 YSYEKL. DNA of the CDR3: TGCGCCAGCAGCCAACTAGCGGGAGTTGGGGCAGATACGCAGTATTTT. Its protein is CASSQLAGVGADTQYF.

This clone was detected only once. The chain couples TRBV6-2 or TRBV6-3 to TRBJ1-3, with a tentative D call TRBD1 (6 bases). This CDR3 region has 14 residues. The V gene's germline CDR1 is MNHEY and CDR2 SVGEGT. V was pared by 6 bases and J by 3 bases, with 12 bases between. The CDR3 region has the DNA TGTGCCAGCAGCCGCCGGGACATTGGAAACACCATATATTTT. It encodes CASSRRDIGNTIYF.

The gene calls are TRBV5-6 and TRBJ1-3; 9 nucleotides match TRBD1. The ends lost 3 bases at V and 0 bases at J; junction bases unmatched: 4. This CDR3 has 16 residues. The germline V gene encodes CDR1 SGHDT and CDR2 YYEEEE. CDR3 DNA: TGTGCCAGCAGCTCGAAGGGACAGGGCTCTGGAAACACCATATATTTT. Its translation: CASSSKGQGSGNTIYF. The variable domain in full, with the rest retrieved from reference TRBV5-6 and TRBJ1-3, is DAGVTQSPTHLIKTRGQQVTLRCSPKSGHDTVSWYQQALGQGPQFIFQYYEEEERQRGNFPDRFSGHQFPNYSSELNVNALLLGDSALYLCASSSKGQGSGNTIYFGEGSWLTVV.

The rearrangement links TRBV5-1 to TRBJ1-4; TRBD1 might be the D (6 bases). The CDR3 covers 15 residues. The germline gives CDR1 SGHRS, CDR2 YFSETQ. V gave up 6 bases and J gave up 8 bases, with 20 bases separating them. This CDR3 reads CASTREGGRREKLFF. The CDR3 nucleotides read TGCGCCAGCACTAGGGAGGGGGGGCGCCGGGAAAAACTGTTTTTT.

CDR3 nucleotides: TGTGCCAGCAGCGTAGGTCCTCTCCTCGGAAACACCATATATTTT. Protein product: CASSVGPLLGNTIYF. The chain is built from TRBV9 and TRBJ1-3; D remains ambiguous. Germline V gene sequence: CDR1 SGDLS, CDR2 YYNGEE. The CDR3 consists of 15 residues. Deletions cut 0 bases from V and 4 bases from J, with 11 bases between.